The T cell receptor (beta chain) under discussion was sequenced for a study of cytomegalovirus exposure and HLA in healthy donors. On this clone: Its target is not known.

The germline V and J ends were trimmed by 3 bases and 0 bases, with 12 bases remaining between them. The CDR3 totals 16 residues. Per the germline V gene, CDR1 is SNHLY and CDR2 is FYNNEI. Only in-frame clones appear in the TCRdb table, and some are missing; sequencing was by immunoSEQ multiplex PCR. The sample gives approximately 210,000 clones, about 82% of which show up once; roughly 1.5% is in the top ten. General study findings and limits: For cytomegalovirus status, the classifier reportedly gave diagnoses with high specificity and sensitivity. It was 150 or so TCR beta chains that were listed as cytomegalovirus-associated. Most TCR sequences proved rare, with some public TCRs found in many donors.

The chain uses TRBV2 and TRBJ1-5, with D tentatively TRBD1 (5 bases). Sequencing was done on a sample of PBMCs. The clonotype originates from a woman aged 18-29 years in good health and CMV-seronegative. As DNA, the CDR3 is TGTGCCAGCAGTGAGGGGCAGGGCTATAGCAATCAGCCCCAGCATTTT. This gives the protein CASSEGQGYSNQPQHF.